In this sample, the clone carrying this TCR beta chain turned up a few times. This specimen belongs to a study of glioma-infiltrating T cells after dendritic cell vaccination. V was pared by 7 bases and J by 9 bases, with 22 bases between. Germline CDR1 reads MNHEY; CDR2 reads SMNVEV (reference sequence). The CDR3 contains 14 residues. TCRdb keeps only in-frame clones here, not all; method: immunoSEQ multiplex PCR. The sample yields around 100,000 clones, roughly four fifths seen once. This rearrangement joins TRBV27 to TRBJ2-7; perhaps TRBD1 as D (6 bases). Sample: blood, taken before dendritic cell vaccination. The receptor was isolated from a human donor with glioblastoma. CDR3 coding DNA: TGTGCCAGCAAAGTTCGGGACACAGGGAAGGGGCAGTACTTC. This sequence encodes CASKVRDTGKGQYF.